This T cell receptor beta chain was identified in a study of T cells in Graves' hyperthyroidism and ophthalmopathy. Amplification yielded TCR beta CDR3 regions, with RNA transcripts as the source. When the TCR CDR3 underwent first-round RT-PCR, the HTBI primer set was used. TCRdb reprocessed the multiplex PCR reads with MiXCR, giving one entry per CDR3 protein. The sample lists 490,000 or so distinct CDR3 sequences; 40% to 50% were seen once. Whole-study results and caveats: Ophthalmopathy onset followed model prediction by a median approximately 6.2 months. Peripheral blood also featured most of the thyroid clonotypes expanded above 0.001.

Deletions cut 3 bases from V and 3 bases from J, with 12 bases between. This CDR3 contains 14 residues. Germline lookup yields CDR1 LNHDA and CDR2 SQIVND (reference sequence). For the diagnoses, clinical symptoms, serum thyroxine and TRAb, thyroid ultrasound and orbital computed tomography were used. As regards this clonotype: The target antigen is unknown.

Sequencing was performed on peripheral blood or thyroid tissue (not recorded which). The chain carries TRBV19 and TRBJ2-7; no definite D call. This clonotype was sampled from an adult woman with Graves' disease, either hyperthyroidism or ophthalmopathy (not recorded which). CDR3 amino acids: CASSINRVSYEQYF. The CDR3 nucleotides read TGTGCCAGTAGTATCAACAGAGTAAGCTACGAGCAGTACTTC.